The next 23 T cell receptor beta chains were all read from a single sample in a study of blood T cell repertoires in COVID-19. TCRdb's table, derived via immunoSEQ multiplex PCR, lists solely in-frame clones and lacks some. The table has tens of thousands of clones, 88% seen once; the top ten hold under 8.5%. Sequencing was done on a sample of peripheral blood. These TCRs come from a man in his sixties with active COVID-19.

The rearrangement links TRBV27 to TRBJ2-3; tentative D call: TRBD1 (6 bases). V dropped 3 bases and J dropped 6 bases, with 10 bases sitting between them. Per germline, CDR1 MNHEY and CDR2 SMNVEV (reference sequence). The CDR3 is 13 residues long. CDR3 amino acids: CASSLNRADTQYF. CDR3 DNA sequence: TGTGCCAGCAGTTTGAACAGGGCGGATACGCAGTATTTT.

This chain connects TRBV23-1 to TRBJ2-4; D possibly corresponds to TRBD2 (5 bases). TRBV23-1 is identified as an open reading frame with a role that is uncertain. Trimming removed 4 bases at V and 2 bases at J, with 18 bases between. CDR3 size: 17 residues. CDR3 DNA: TGCGCCAGCAGTCGTCTTGGGGTACGGGATCCCAAAAACATTCAGTACTTC. Its protein is CASSRLGVRDPKNIQYF.

V and J are TRBV7-2 and TRBJ2-5; TRBD1 aligns across 11 bases. CDR3 length: 16 residues. Germline V gene lookup returns CDR1 SGHTA and CDR2 FQGNSA. The trim removed 5 bases at V and 1 base at J, leaving 6 bases unmatched. CDR3 DNA: TGTGCCAGCAGCATATCCGGGACAGGGGGCCAAGAGACCCAGTACTTC. It yields the protein CASSISGTGGQETQYF.

The chain employs TRBV19 and TRBJ1-6; 7 bases align to TRBD1. The CDR3 covers 14 residues. Germline CDR1 reads LNHDA; CDR2 reads SQIVND (reference sequence). The J segment lost 10 bases and the V segment lost 6 bases, leaving 9 bases of the junction unmatched. This CDR3 reads CASRPTGPGSPLHF. Here the CDR3 DNA reads TGTGCCAGTAGACCGACAGGGCCGGGCTCACCCCTCCACTTT.

There are a few counts of this clone. The genes are TRBV19 and TRBJ1-5; TRBD1 might be the D (5 bases). Germline V gene sequence: CDR1 LNHDA, CDR2 SQIVND (reference sequence). The CDR3 sequence is 14 residues long. The germline V and J ends were trimmed by 6 bases and 0 bases, with 9 bases remaining between them. CDR3 nucleotide sequence: TGTGCCAGTAGCCGGACACATAGCAATCAGCCCCAGCATTTT. As protein: CASSRTHSNQPQHF.

This chain links TRBV18 with TRBJ2-1; no reliable D call. The germline V gene has CDR1 KGHSH and CDR2 LQKENI. The V end was cut by 11 bases, the J end by 0 bases, with 11 bases between. This CDR3 is 13 amino acids long. CDR3 nucleotide sequence: TGTGCCTGTATCCATAGCTCCTACAATGAGCAGTTCTTC. Translated: CACIHSSYNEQFF. The whole variable domain, filled in from reference TRBV18 and TRBJ2-1, reads NAGVMQNPRHLVRRRGQEARLRCSPMKGHSHVYWYRQLPEEGLKFMVYLQKENIIDESGMPKERFSAEFPKEGPSILRIQQVVRGDSAAYFCACIHSSYNEQFFGPGTRLTVL.

The V gene is TRBV7-3, the J gene TRBJ2-3; the D gene is possibly TRBD2 (6 bases). There are 14 residues in the CDR3. CDR1 and CDR2 from the germline V gene are SGHTA and FQGTGA. Trimming took 5 bases from V and 2 from J, leaving 11 bases between them. CDR3 nucleotide sequence: TGTGCCAGCAGCCGTAGCGGTTCCACAGATACGCAGTATTTT. Translated, it gives CASSRSGSTDTQYF.

The V gene is TRBV6-6, the J gene TRBJ2-7; 9 bases match TRBD1. The CDR3 extends over 15 amino acids. Germline trimming cut 4 bases from V and 4 bases from J; bases unmatched to any gene: 8. Germline CDR1 and CDR2: MNHNY and SVGAGI (reference sequence). This chain's CDR3 is CASSLGQGRAYEQYF. In DNA, the CDR3 is TGTGCCAGCAGTTTAGGACAGGGGAGAGCGTACGAGCAGTACTTC.

The chain combines TRBV7-9 with TRBJ2-7, with a tentative D call TRBD2 (6 bases). With 5 bases removed from V and 3 bases from J, the gap between germline ends came to 14 bases. The CDR3 totals 14 residues. Per the germline V gene, CDR1 is SEHNR and CDR2 is FQNEAQ (reference sequence). Written as DNA, the CDR3 is TGTGCCAGCAGCCTGGGGGGAGGTTTCTACGAGCAGTACTTC. As protein: CASSLGGGFYEQYF.

This clone was observed a few times. V usage is TRBV5-1 and J usage is TRBJ1-5, with D perhaps matching TRBD1 (5 bases). The CDR3 loop spans 15 amino acids. Germline V gene data show CDR1 as SGHRS and CDR2 as YFSETQ. The V and J ends lost 0 bases and 4 bases respectively, with 11 bases between them. The CDR3 DNA reads TGCGCCAGCAGCTTGGGATCAGGGTGGAATCAGCCCCAGCATTTT. Translating gives CASSLGSGWNQPQHF.

The CDR3 DNA sequence: TGTGCCAGCAGCCAAGATGGAGGCAGATACGAGCAGTACTTC. Amino acid sequence: CASSQDGGRYEQYF. V usage is TRBV3-1 (or the pseudogene TRBV3-2) and J usage is TRBJ2-7, with a weak D call TRBD2 (5 bases). The CDR3 extends over 14 amino acids. Trimming took 0 bases from V and 4 from J, leaving 10 bases between them. Germline CDR1 LGHDT, CDR2 YNNKEL (reference sequence).

This sequence joins TRBV9 and TRBJ2-1; no firm D call. The CDR3 sequence is 13 residues long. V shed 1 base and J shed 4 bases, with 6 bases lying between them. Germline V gene data show CDR1 as SGDLS and CDR2 as YYNGEE. CDR3 region: CASSVREYNEQFF. The CDR3 DNA follows: TGTGCCAGCAGCGTAAGAGAGTACAATGAGCAGTTCTTC.

The chain uses TRBV7-6 and TRBJ2-4; the D gene is possibly TRBD1 (6 bases). CDR3 length: 16 amino acids. Trimming stripped 5 bases from V and 2 bases from J, with 16 bases between. The germline gives CDR1 SGHVS, CDR2 FNYEAQ. In nucleotides, the CDR3 is TGTGCCAGCAGCCCAGGCTACAGGGTAACCAAAAACATTCAGTACTTC. Amino acids: CASSPGYRVTKNIQYF. Drawing the rest from reference TRBV7-6 and TRBJ2-4, the complete variable domain is GAGVSQSPRYKVTKRGQDVALRCDPISGHVSLYWYRQALGQGPEFLTYFNYEAQQDKSGLPNDRFSAERPEGSISTLTIQRTEQRDSAMYRCASSPGYRVTKNIQYFGAGTRLSVL.

A few counts support this clone. The chain has TRBV18 and TRBJ2-5; a possible D gene is TRBD2 (6 bases). CDR1 KGHSH and CDR2 LQKENI come from the germline V gene. The ends were cut back, 0 bases at V and 4 bases at J, with 9 bases in the middle. The CDR3 runs to 14 residues. CDR3 sequence (DNA): TGTGCCAGCTCACCACCGCGACTAGGAGAGACCCAGTACTTC. The encoded protein is CASSPPRLGETQYF.

The count of this clone is one. The chain is built from TRBV27 and TRBJ2-3; 7 bases line up with TRBD2. Germline CDR1 MNHEY, CDR2 SMNVEV (reference sequence). V lost 2 bases and J lost 2; bases outside the gene matches: 7. This CDR3 region has 16 residues. As DNA, the CDR3 is TGTGCCAGCAGTTTAAGGTCTAGCGGATACACAGATACGCAGTATTTT. It encodes CASSLRSSGYTDTQYF.

The chain carries TRBV10-3 and TRBJ2-7; D not resolved. The CDR3 has 14 amino acids. Trimming took off 2 bases at V and 6 bases at J, with 14 bases between the two ends. Germline CDR1 is ENHRY and CDR2 is SYGVKD. CDR3: CAISERQVALEQYF. The DNA for the CDR3 is TGTGCCATCAGTGAGAGACAAGTCGCCCTCGAGCAGTACTTC.

V and J are TRBV9 and TRBJ2-1; 8 positions match TRBD2. J lost 0 bases, V lost 2 bases, and 4 bases had no gene match. CDR1 and CDR2 from the germline V gene are SGDLS and YYNGEE. The CDR3 totals 16 residues. The CDR3 sequence: CASSVSGRVSYNEQFF. CDR3 DNA sequence: TGTGCCAGCAGCGTCAGCGGGAGAGTCTCCTACAATGAGCAGTTCTTC.

This clone was counted only a few times. The chain uses TRBV7-2 and TRBJ2-7, with 8 bases that match TRBD2. The CDR3 spans 15 residues. In germline, CDR1 is SGHTA, CDR2 FQGNSA. Trimming removed 7 bases from V and 4 bases from J; junction bases left unmatched: 12. CDR3 in amino acids: CASTPYGTSLYEQYF. The CDR3 bases are TGTGCCAGCACCCCGTACGGGACTAGTCTTTACGAGCAGTACTTC.

The rearrangement joins TRBV9 to TRBJ1-2; 9 nucleotides line up with TRBD1. There are 17 residues in the CDR3. In germline, CDR1 is SGDLS, CDR2 YYNGEE. The V and J ends lost 0 bases and 1 base, in that order; junction bases with no gene match: 7. The DNA of the CDR3 is TGTGCCAGCAGCGTAGGCCCCGGGACAGGGATTAACTATGGCTACACCTTC. Amino acids: CASSVGPGTGINYGYTF.

The chain recombines TRBV11-2 with TRBJ2-3; the D gene is possibly TRBD2 (5 bases). The CDR3 is made up of 14 amino acids. V gave up 1 base and J gave up 4 bases, with 9 bases separating them. Germline CDR1 reads SGHAT; CDR2 reads FQNNGV. The CDR3 reads CASSLGSDPDTQYF. The CDR3 DNA reads as TGTGCCAGCAGCTTAGGTAGCGATCCAGATACGCAGTATTTT.

The V call is TRBV10-3, the J call TRBJ2-5; D may be TRBD2 (5 bases). V lost 5 bases and J 4 bases, leaving 14 bases between the germline ends. Looked up from germline, CDR1 is ENHRY and CDR2 is SYGVKD. The CDR3 loop spans 14 amino acids. CDR3 DNA: TGTGCCATCAGTCCTTTAACTAGGTCAGAGACCCAGTACTTC. It codes for CAISPLTRSETQYF.

The rearrangement joins TRBV5-6 to TRBJ2-3; no reliable D call. CDR3 length: 13 amino acids. CDR1 SGHDT and CDR2 YYEEEE come from the germline V gene. V gave up 6 bases and J gave up 2 bases, with 10 bases separating them. The CDR3 nucleotides read TGTGCCAGCACCATACTACACACAGATACGCAGTATTTT. Translation: CASTILHTDTQYF.

The rearrangement links TRBV9 to TRBJ2-3, with TRBD2 identical over 10 bases. There are 16 residues in the CDR3. The junction had 9 bases not matched to a gene; V was cut back by 4 bases and J by 4 bases. Germline V lookup: CDR1 SGDLS, CDR2 YYNGEE. The chain's CDR3 is CASSTGTSGKADTQYF. CDR3 sequence (DNA): TGTGCCAGCAGCACCGGAACTAGCGGGAAAGCAGATACGCAGTATTTT.